Listed here are 20 T cell receptor beta chains from one sample, sequenced in a study of blood T cells in healthy people across ages (dated by TCRdb to the mid-2010s). Library preparation employed 5' RACE. Sequenced using an Illumina HiSeq 2500. A second roughly 6 to 11 cycle PCR used a sample-barcoded 5' primer and a J-beta primer mix. TCRdb handled the public reads itself, with Q25 trimming in fastp and clone calling in MiXCR, and kept productive beta chains. Under each unique CDR3 protein, matching rows form one entry showing the most common genes and DNA. Present in this sample are 780,000 or so distinct CDR3 sequences, about 25% of which were seen just once. The ten largest account for 3% to 4.5% of the sample. The same sample was also used in a study of T cells of mothers and their children.

The specimen sequenced was blood. All receptors derive from a boy aged 5 to 17 in good health.

This clonotype was counted only a few times. The chain carries TRBV29-1 and TRBJ2-1, with D perhaps TRBD1 (5 bases). V lost 5 bases and J lost 6, with 11 bases in between. The CDR3 length is 12 residues. Germline CDR1 is SQVTM and CDR2 is ANQGSEA. The CDR3 nucleotides read TGCAGCGTTCAGGGTTACTCCAATGAGCAGTTCTTC. Protein product: CSVQGYSNEQFF.

This clonotype was seen a handful of times. This CDR3 reads CASSFPPAGEQYF. The CDR3 region has the DNA TGTGCCAGCAGTTTCCCGCCGGCAGGTGAGCAGTACTTC. This chain links TRBV28 with TRBJ2-7; D gene uncertain. The CDR3 has 13 amino acids. V gave up 3 bases and J gave up 7 bases, with 13 bases separating them. Germline V gene lookup returns CDR1 MDHEN and CDR2 SYDVKM.

The V call is TRBV20-1, the J call TRBJ1-2, with D possibly being TRBD1 (5 bases). V was trimmed by 0 bases and J by 6 bases, leaving 11 bases between them. Germline V gene sequence: CDR1 DFQATT, CDR2 SNEGSKA (reference sequence). This CDR3 comprises 13 residues. This chain's CDR3 is CSARDGTWDGYTF. The CDR3 DNA reads as TGCAGTGCTAGAGACGGGACCTGGGATGGCTACACCTTC.

V is TRBV4-2 and J is TRBJ2-1; 14 bases align to TRBD2. The CDR3 has 19 amino acids. Losses at the gene ends were 4 bases for V and 0 bases for J; bases not matched to a gene: 8. CDR1 and CDR2 (germline): LGHNA, YNFKEQ. CDR3 coding DNA: TGTGCCAGCAGCCTGAGACTAGCGGGAGGGATGAGCTCCTACAATGAGCAGTTCTTC. Residues: CASSLRLAGGMSSYNEQFF.

This chain connects TRBV5-5 to TRBJ2-5; D may be TRBD2 (5 bases). Trimming cost V 4 bases and J 2 bases, with 12 bases left between them. Germline V CDR1 and CDR2: SGHKS, YYEKEE (reference sequence). The CDR3 totals 14 residues. This CDR3 is CASSLGSRQETQYF. The CDR3 coding sequence is TGTGCCAGCAGCCTTGGGAGTCGGCAAGAGACCCAGTACTTC.

This clonotype was detected only a few times. The chain is built from TRBV6-2 or TRBV6-3 and TRBJ2-3, with 13 nucleotides matching TRBD2. The germline V gene encodes CDR1 MNHEY and CDR2 SVGEGT. V lost 5 bases, J lost 6 bases, and 14 bases stayed unmatched. The CDR3 runs 18 residues. CDR3 protein: CASSDGLAGAASVDTQYF. Here the CDR3 DNA reads TGTGCCAGCAGTGATGGACTAGCGGGAGCGGCTAGTGTGGATACGCAGTATTTT.

The table lists this clonotype with a few counts. J is TRBJ2-5 and V is TRBV20-1, with D possibly matching TRBD1 (5 bases). The DNA end is more similar to TRBJ2-7, so the J call may be wrong. Germline V gene lookup returns CDR1 DFQATT and CDR2 SNEGSKA (reference sequence). The CDR3 is made up of 13 amino acids. The CDR3 spells CSANPTVAYEQYF. For the CDR3, the DNA is TGCAGTGCTAACCCGACAGTGGCCTACGAGCAGTACTTC.

This clonotype occurred a few times. The CDR3 loop reads CASYGTVNTGELFF. The CDR3, as DNA: TGTGCCAGCTACGGGACTGTGAACACCGGGGAGCTGTTTTTT. The chain carries TRBV18 and TRBJ2-2; D possibly corresponds to TRBD2 (6 bases). This CDR3 comprises 14 residues. CDR1 and CDR2 (germline): KGHSH, LQKENI. Trimming took 7 bases from V and 1 from J, leaving 10 bases between them.

This CDR3 reads CSLDRQETQYF. CDR3 coding DNA: TGCAGCCTGGACAGACAAGAGACCCAGTACTTC. The chain has TRBV20-1 and TRBJ2-5; D might be TRBD1 (6 bases). In germline, CDR1 is DFQATT, CDR2 SNEGSKA (reference sequence). The CDR3 consists of 11 residues.

This chain links TRBV7-2 with TRBJ2-5; 7 nucleotides match TRBD1. CDR3 length: 15 residues. The ends lost 5 bases at V and 2 bases at J; junction bases unmatched: 8. Germline V gene sequence: CDR1 SGHTA, CDR2 FQGNSA. The CDR3 DNA follows: TGTGCCAGCAGCCGAGACAGGGTGGGACAAGAGACCCAGTACTTC. Translated, it gives CASSRDRVGQETQYF.

This clonotype appeared once. Mismatch with germline at one junction end may stem from a read error. CDR3 residues: CASSDTGTADIQHF. In nucleotides, the CDR3 is TGCGCCAGCAGCGATACCGGGACCGCAGACATTCAGCACTTC. The chain uses TRBV5-1 and TRBJ2-4, with D possibly called TRBD1 or TRBD2 (5 bases each). The CDR3 sequence is 14 residues long. Germline V CDR1 and CDR2: SGHRS, YFSETQ.

V is TRBV20-1 and J is TRBJ2-6; 7 nucleotides align to TRBD2. J gave up 0 bases and V 6 bases, and 11 bases lay outside the gene matches. Germline V gene sequence: CDR1 DFQATT, CDR2 SNEGSKA (reference sequence). The CDR3 sequence is 17 residues long. The CDR3 spells CSAKTLADPSGANVLTF. The DNA of the CDR3 is TGCAGTGCAAAGACCCTAGCGGACCCCTCTGGGGCCAACGTCCTGACTTTC.

The chain links TRBV20-1 to TRBJ2-7, with D hard to call. This CDR3 contains 12 residues. The germline CDR1 and CDR2 sequences are DFQATT and SNEGSKA (reference sequence). Deletions cut 5 bases from V and 4 bases from J, with 12 bases between. The CDR3 sequence: CSASHANYEQYF. CDR3 coding DNA: TGCAGTGCTTCACACGCAAATTACGAGCAGTACTTC.

This clonotype has just a few counts. V and J are TRBV7-2 and TRBJ2-2, with TRBD1 matching 8 bases. Losses at the gene ends were 5 bases for V and 5 bases for J; bases not matched to a gene: 10. CDR3 length equals 16 residues. Per the germline V gene, CDR1 is SGHTA and CDR2 is FQGNSA. DNA of the CDR3: TGTGCCAGCAGCGCAGAGGGGACAGGCCGAACCGGGGAGCTGTTTTTT. This translates into CASSAEGTGRTGELFF.

V usage is TRBV27 and J usage is TRBJ1-4; no definite D call. CDR1 and CDR2 from the germline V gene are MNHEY and SMNVEV (reference sequence). CDR3 length: 13 residues. The V end was cut by 4 bases, the J end by 7 bases, with 10 bases between. In DNA, the CDR3 is TGTGCCAGCAGTTCCGGCGGTCCTGAAAAACTGTTTTTT. The encoded protein is CASSSGGPEKLFF. The full variable domain, its missing parts supplied by reference TRBV27 and TRBJ1-4, is EAQVTQNPRYLITVTGKKLTVTCSQNMNHEYMSWYRQDPGLGLRQIYYSMNVEVTDKGDVPEGYKVSRKEKRNFPLILESPSPNQTSLYFCASSSGGPEKLFFGSGTQLSVL.

This clonotype has only a few counts. This rearrangement joins TRBV20-1 to TRBJ2-1, with TRBD1 identical over 7 bases. Germline lookup yields CDR1 DFQATT and CDR2 SNEGSKA (reference sequence). The CDR3 runs to 15 residues. V dropped 4 bases and J dropped 4; count of bases not matched to a gene: 10. The CDR3 coding sequence is TGCAGTGCTACAAACACGGACAGGAGATACAATGAGCAGTTCTTC. It yields the protein CSATNTDRRYNEQFF.

This clonotype came up many times. The chain is built from TRBV20-1 and TRBJ1-4; perhaps TRBD1 as D (6 bases). Germline V gives CDR1 DFQATT, CDR2 SNEGSKA (reference sequence). There are 13 residues in the CDR3. Trimming left V 3 bases short and J 7 bases short, with 12 bases between. The CDR3 coding sequence is TGCAGTGCTAGTTTGGCAGGGGTTGAAAAACTGTTTTTT. It specifies CSASLAGVEKLFF.

This chain joins TRBV20-1 and TRBJ1-2; D not certain. Trimming pared 6 bases from V and 2 bases from J, leaving 16 bases between. Germline CDR1 is DFQATT and CDR2 is SNEGSKA (reference sequence). The length of the CDR3 is 14 residues. CDR3 amino acids: CSAFKSPWNYGYTF. DNA for the CDR3: TGCAGTGCCTTTAAGAGTCCCTGGAACTATGGCTACACCTTC.

The chain couples TRBV29-1 to TRBJ2-3; D perhaps matches TRBD2 (5 bases). Per germline, CDR1 SQVTM and CDR2 ANQGSEA. This CDR3 has 12 residues. The germline V and J ends were trimmed by 5 bases and 4 bases, with 10 bases remaining between them. The CDR3 protein is CSVLSGSDTQYF. In nucleotides, the CDR3 is TGCAGCGTTTTGTCGGGGTCAGATACGCAGTATTTT.

This clonotype was counted only a few times. The chain is built from TRBV3-1 and TRBJ2-3; a possible D gene is TRBD2 (6 bases). The V end lost 0 bases, the J end lost 2 bases, and 18 bases lay between the germline ends. This CDR3 spans 18 amino acids. Germline values: CDR1 LGHDT, CDR2 YNNKEL (reference sequence). CDR3 nucleotide sequence: TGTGCCAGCAGCCAAGATACAGCGGGCCCAGACCCCACAGATACGCAGTATTTT. Translating it yields CASSQDTAGPDPTDTQYF.